This TCR beta chain comes out of a study of beta chain features in type 1 diabetes. Across the study: About 110 million sorted cells were examined across all samples.

In its sample, this clone was seen a few times. What it recognizes is unknown. Overall study results and limits: The study found moderately but significantly shorter TCRB CDR3s in all four CD4+ subsets of Type 1 diabetes patients. The similarity of naive, central memory and Treg TCRB repertoires appeared greater among patients than among healthy donors. In type 1 diabetes patients, VDJ junctions had fewer insertions; deletions at these junctions were more frequent.

CD4+ naive, central memory, regulatory and stem cell-like memory cells were sorted via CD45RO/CCR7/CD25/CD127/CD95/CD27. The CDR3 is made up of 14 amino acids. Germline loops: CDR1 MDHEN, CDR2 SYDVKM. V lost 9 bases to trimming and J lost 0 bases, with 15 bases between them. What was sequenced were expressed TCRB transcripts, since all of the isolated RNA had been reverse transcribed. The data were produced by immunoSEQ multiplex PCR, yet TCRdb's version contains in-frame clones alone and is incomplete. In the table there are some 700,000 clones, 13% of which are singletons. This receptor was identified in a man younger than 35 with type 1 diabetes. The sequenced sample consisted of naive CD4+ T cells from blood. The V gene is TRBV28, the J gene TRBJ2-7; D perhaps matches TRBD2 (6 bases). CDR3 in amino acids: CASSVGGSSYEQYF. The DNA of the CDR3 is TGTGCCAGTTCGGTGGGAGGCAGCTCCTACGAGCAGTACTTC.